This T cell receptor beta chain was recorded in a study of cytomegalovirus exposure and HLA in healthy donors. This CDR3 has 14 residues. The ends were cut back, 8 bases at V and 4 bases at J, with 17 bases in the middle. Germline assignment: CDR1 MDHEN and CDR2 SYDVKM. Primers for the PCR totalled 60 Vbeta and 13 Jbeta. Some clones are missing from TCRdb's copy, which holds only in-frame ones; the method was immunoSEQ multiplex PCR. The sample records roughly 240,000 clones, roughly 82% being singletons. The gene calls are TRBV28 and TRBJ1-2, with D perhaps TRBD1 (5 bases). Sample: PBMCs. The origin of this receptor is a middle-aged woman in good health and CMV-seropositive. DNA for the CDR3: TGTGCCAGCGCCGGGGGAGGGCGTGGCTATGGCTACACCTTC. This codes for CASAGGGRGYGYTF.